This T cell receptor beta chain originates from a study of blood T cell repertoires in COVID-19. Cohorts were determined from participant-reported clinical history. Germline-derived CDR1 and CDR2 are KGHSH and LQKENI. The CDR3 sequence is 17 residues long. The ends were cut back, 2 bases at V and 1 base at J, with 17 bases in the middle. Original handling: Amplifying reference gene primers gave estimates of nucleated cell counts. TCRdb's copy holds only in-frame clones and misses some; the assay was immunoSEQ multiplex PCR. That table supplies the V and J calls and clone size; D and trimming were determined from the DNA. Of about 300,000 clones in the sample, about 90% were seen once.

Sequencing was carried out using PBMCs or T cells enriched from blood (not recorded which). The sequence was obtained from a woman aged 25 to 39 who had recovered from COVID-19. The rearrangement joins TRBV18 to TRBJ2-5; D possibly corresponds to TRBD1 (8 bases). CDR3 nucleotides: TGTGCCAGCTCACCAATGAGGACAGGGAGGGCCCAAGAGACCCAGTACTTC. Its translation is CASSPMRTGRAQETQYF.